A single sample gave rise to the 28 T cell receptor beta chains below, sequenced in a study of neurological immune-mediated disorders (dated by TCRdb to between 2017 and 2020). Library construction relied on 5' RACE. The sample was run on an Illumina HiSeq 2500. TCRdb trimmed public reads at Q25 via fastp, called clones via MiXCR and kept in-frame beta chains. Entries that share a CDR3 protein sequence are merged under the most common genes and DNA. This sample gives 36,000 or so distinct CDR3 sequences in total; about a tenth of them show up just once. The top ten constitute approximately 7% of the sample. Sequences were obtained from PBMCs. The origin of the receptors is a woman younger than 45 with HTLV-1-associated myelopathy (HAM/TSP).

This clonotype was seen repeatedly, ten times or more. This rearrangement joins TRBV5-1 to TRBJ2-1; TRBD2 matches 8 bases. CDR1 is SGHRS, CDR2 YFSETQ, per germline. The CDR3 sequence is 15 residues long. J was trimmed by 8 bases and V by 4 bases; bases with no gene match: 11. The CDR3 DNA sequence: TGCGCCAGCAGCCCAGGGGCGGGGGGTGTAGATGAGCAGTTCTTC. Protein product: CASSPGAGGVDEQFF.

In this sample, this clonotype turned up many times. CDR3: CASSVLAGGGHTQYF. The CDR3 DNA is TGTGCCAGCAGCGTCCTAGCGGGGGGAGGGCATACGCAGTATTTT. The V gene is TRBV7-2, the J gene TRBJ2-3; 11 bases align to TRBD2. The length of the CDR3 is 15 residues. Trimming at V came to 5 bases and at J to 7 bases, leaving 8 bases not matched to a gene. Germline V gives CDR1 SGHTA, CDR2 FQGNSA.

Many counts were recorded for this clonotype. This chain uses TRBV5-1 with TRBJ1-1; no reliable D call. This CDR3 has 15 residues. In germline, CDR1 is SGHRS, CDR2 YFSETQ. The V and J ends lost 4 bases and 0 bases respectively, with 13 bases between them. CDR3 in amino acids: CASSDGRLMNTEAFF. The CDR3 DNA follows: TGCGCCAGCAGCGACGGACGTCTCATGAACACTGAAGCTTTCTTT.

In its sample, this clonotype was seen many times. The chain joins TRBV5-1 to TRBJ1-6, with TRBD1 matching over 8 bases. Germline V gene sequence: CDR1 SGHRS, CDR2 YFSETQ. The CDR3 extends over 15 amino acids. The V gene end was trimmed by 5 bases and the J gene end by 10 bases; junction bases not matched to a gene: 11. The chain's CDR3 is CASSLGGQGRSPLHF. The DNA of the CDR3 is TGCGCCAGCAGTCTCGGCGGACAGGGAAGATCACCCCTCCACTTT. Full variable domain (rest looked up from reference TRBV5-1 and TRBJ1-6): KAGVTQTPRYLIKTRGQQVTLSCSPISGHRSVSWYQQTPGQGLQFLFEYFSETQRNKGNFPGRFSGRQFSNSRSEMNVSTLELGDSALYLCASSLGGQGRSPLHFGNGTRLTVT.

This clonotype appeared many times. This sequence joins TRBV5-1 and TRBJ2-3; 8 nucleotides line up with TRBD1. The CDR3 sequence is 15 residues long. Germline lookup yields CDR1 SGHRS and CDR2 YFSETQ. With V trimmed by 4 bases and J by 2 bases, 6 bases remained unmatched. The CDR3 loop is CASSPQGAITDTQYF. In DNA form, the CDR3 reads TGCGCCAGCAGCCCCCAGGGGGCCATCACAGATACGCAGTATTTT.

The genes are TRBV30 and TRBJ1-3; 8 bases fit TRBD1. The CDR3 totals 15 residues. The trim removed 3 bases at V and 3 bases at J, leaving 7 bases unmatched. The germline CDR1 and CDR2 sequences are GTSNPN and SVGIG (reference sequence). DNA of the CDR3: TGTGCCTGGAGGAGACAGGGGACGGGTGGAAACACCATATATTTT. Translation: CAWRRQGTGGNTIYF.

The CDR3 is CASSSGQLEETQYF. CDR3 bases: TGCGCCAGCAGCTCGGGACAGTTGGAAGAGACCCAGTACTTC. This sequence joins TRBV5-1 and TRBJ2-5; 7 bases line up with TRBD1. The length of the CDR3 is 14 residues. With V trimmed by 3 bases and J by 3 bases, 5 bases remained unmatched. The germline V gene has CDR1 SGHRS and CDR2 YFSETQ.

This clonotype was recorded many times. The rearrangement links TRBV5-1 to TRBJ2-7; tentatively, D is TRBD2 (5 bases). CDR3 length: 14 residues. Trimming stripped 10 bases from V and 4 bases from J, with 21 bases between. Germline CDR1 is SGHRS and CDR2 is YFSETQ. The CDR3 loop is CASTRGRCGYEQYF. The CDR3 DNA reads TGCGCCTCCACTCGGGGAAGGTGTGGGTACGAGCAGTACTTC.

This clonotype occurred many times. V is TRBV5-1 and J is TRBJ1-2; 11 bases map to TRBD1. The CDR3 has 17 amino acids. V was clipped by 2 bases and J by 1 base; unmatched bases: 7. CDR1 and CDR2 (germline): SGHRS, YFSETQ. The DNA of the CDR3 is TGCGCCAGCAGCTTCGGACAGGGGGCTCAAATTAACTATGGCTACACCTTC. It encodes CASSFGQGAQINYGYTF.

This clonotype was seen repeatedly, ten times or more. In DNA form, the CDR3 reads TGCAGTGCCTCGGACCCGCGACGGGTTTTCTACGAGCAGTACTTC. It specifies CSASDPRRVFYEQYF. The rearrangement links TRBV20-1 to TRBJ2-7; D is ambiguous. CDR1 and CDR2 (germline): DFQATT, SNEGSKA (reference sequence). V was clipped by 6 bases and J by 3 bases, with 21 bases between them. This CDR3 has 15 residues.

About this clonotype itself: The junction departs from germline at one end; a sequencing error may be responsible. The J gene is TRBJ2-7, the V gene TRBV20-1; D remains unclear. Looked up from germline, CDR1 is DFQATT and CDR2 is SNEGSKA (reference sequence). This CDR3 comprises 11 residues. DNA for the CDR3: TGCAGCGGTCCGTGGGGTGGCGAGAAGTACTTC. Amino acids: CSGPWGGEKYF.

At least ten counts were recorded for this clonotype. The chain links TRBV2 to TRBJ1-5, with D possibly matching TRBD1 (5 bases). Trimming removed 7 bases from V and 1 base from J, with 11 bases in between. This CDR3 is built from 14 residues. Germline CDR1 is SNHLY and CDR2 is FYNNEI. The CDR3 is CASKTGPSNQPQHF. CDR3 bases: TGTGCCAGCAAGACGGGACCCAGCAATCAGCCCCAGCATTTT.

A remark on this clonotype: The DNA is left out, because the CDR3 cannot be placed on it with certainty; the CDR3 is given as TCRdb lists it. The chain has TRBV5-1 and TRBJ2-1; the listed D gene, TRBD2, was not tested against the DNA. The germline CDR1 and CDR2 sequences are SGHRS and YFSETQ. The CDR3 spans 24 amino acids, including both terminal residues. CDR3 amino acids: CASSFYICSALGLAGGLSYNEQFF.

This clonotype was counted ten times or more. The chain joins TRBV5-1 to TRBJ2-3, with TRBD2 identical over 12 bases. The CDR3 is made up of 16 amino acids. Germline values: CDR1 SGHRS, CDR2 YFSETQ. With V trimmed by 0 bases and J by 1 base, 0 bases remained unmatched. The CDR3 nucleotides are TGCGCCAGCAGCTTGGCTAGCGGGGGGGGCACAGATACGCAGTATTTT. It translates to CASSLASGGGTDTQYF.

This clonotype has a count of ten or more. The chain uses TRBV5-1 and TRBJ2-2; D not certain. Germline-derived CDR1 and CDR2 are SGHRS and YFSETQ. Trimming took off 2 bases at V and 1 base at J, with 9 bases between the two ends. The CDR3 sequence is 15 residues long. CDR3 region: CASSFTNMNTGELFF. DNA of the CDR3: TGCGCCAGCAGCTTTACCAACATGAACACCGGGGAGCTGTTTTTT.

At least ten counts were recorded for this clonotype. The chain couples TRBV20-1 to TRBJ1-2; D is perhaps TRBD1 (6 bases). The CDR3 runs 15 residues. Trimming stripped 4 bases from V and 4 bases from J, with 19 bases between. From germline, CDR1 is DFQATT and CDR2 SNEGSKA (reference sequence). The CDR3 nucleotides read TGCAGTGCTAAGAGGAGGTTTGCAGGGGTCTATGGCTACACCTTC. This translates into CSAKRRFAGVYGYTF.

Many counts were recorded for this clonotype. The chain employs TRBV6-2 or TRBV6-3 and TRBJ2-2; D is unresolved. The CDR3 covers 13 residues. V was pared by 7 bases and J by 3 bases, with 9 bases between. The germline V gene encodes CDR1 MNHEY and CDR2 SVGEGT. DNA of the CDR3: TGTGCCAGCAAGGTCGGGCACACCGGGGAGCTGTTTTTT. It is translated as CASKVGHTGELFF.

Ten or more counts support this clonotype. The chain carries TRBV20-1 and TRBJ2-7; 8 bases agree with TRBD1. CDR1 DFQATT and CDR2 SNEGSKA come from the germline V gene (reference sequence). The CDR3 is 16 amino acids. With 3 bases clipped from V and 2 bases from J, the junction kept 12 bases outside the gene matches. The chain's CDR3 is CSASVGQGKRPYEQYF. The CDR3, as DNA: TGCAGTGCTAGTGTAGGACAGGGTAAGCGGCCCTACGAGCAGTACTTC.

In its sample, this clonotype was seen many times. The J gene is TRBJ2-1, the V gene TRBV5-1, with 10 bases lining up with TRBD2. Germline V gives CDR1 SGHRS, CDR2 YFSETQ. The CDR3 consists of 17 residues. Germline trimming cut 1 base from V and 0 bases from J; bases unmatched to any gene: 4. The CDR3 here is CASSLLSGGASYNEQFF. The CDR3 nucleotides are TGCGCCAGCAGCTTGTTAAGCGGGGGGGCCTCCTACAATGAGCAGTTCTTC.

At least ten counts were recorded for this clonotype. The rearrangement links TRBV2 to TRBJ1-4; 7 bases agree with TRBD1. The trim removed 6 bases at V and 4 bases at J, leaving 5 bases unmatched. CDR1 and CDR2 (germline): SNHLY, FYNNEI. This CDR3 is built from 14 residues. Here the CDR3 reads CASRRQGFNEKLFF. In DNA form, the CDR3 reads TGTGCCAGCAGGAGACAGGGTTTTAATGAAAAACTGTTTTTT.

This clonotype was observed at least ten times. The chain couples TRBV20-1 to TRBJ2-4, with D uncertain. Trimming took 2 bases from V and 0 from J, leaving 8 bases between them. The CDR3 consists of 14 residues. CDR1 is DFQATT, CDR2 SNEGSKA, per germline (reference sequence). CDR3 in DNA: TGCAGTGCTAGACATGGCACAGCCAAAAACATTCAGTACTTC. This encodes CSARHGTAKNIQYF.

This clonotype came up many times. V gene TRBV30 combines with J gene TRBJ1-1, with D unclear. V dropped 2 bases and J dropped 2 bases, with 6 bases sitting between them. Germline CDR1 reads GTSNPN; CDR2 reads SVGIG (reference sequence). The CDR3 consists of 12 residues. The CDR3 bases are TGTGCCTGGAGTTTGGGTAACACTGAAGCTTTCTTT. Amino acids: CAWSLGNTEAFF. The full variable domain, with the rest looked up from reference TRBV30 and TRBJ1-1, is SQTIHQWPATLVQPVGSPLSLECTVEGTSNPNLYWYRQAAGRGLQLLFYSVGIGQISSEVPQNLSASRPQDRQFILSSKKLLLSDSGFYLCAWSLGNTEAFFGQGTRLTVV.

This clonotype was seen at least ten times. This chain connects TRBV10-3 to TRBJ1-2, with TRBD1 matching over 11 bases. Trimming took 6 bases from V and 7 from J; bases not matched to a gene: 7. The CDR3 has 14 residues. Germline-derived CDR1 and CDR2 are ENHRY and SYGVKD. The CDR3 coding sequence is TGTGCCATCAGGGAAAGGACAGGGGGCGTTGGCTACACCTTC. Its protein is CAIRERTGGVGYTF.

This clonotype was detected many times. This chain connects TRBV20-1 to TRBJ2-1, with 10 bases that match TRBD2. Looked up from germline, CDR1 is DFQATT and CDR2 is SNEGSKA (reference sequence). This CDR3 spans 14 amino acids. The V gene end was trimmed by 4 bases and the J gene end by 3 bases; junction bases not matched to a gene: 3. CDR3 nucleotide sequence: TGCAGTGCTACTGGACTAGCGGACTACAATGAGCAGTTCTTC. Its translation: CSATGLADYNEQFF.

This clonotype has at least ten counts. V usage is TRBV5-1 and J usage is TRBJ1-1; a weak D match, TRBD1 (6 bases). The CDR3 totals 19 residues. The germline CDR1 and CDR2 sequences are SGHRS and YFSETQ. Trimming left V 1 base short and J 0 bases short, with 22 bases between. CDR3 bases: TGCGCCAGCAGCTTGAAAACCATGGAGAACAGGGATTTGAACACTGAAGCTTTCTTT. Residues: CASSLKTMENRDLNTEAFF.

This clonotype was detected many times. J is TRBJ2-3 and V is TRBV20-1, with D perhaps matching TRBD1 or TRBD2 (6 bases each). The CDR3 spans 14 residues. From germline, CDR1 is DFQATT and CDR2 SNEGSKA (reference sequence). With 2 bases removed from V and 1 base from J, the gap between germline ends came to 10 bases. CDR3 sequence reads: CSARHGGGTDTQYF. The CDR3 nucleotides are TGCAGTGCTAGACACGGGGGCGGCACAGATACGCAGTATTTT.

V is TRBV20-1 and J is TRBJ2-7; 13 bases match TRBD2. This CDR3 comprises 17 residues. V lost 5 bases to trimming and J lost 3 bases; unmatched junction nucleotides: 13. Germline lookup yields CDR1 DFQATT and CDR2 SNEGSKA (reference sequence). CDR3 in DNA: TGCAGTGCTTCCTCCGCCGGGACTAGCGGGGTAGTCTACGAGCAGTACTTC. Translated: CSASSAGTSGVVYEQYF.

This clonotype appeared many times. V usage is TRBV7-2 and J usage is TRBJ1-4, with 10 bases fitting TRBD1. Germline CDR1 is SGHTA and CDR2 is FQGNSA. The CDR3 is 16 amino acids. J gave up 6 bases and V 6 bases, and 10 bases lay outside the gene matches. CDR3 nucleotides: TGTGCCAGCAGTCGCCAGACAGGGGGCTTAGATGAAAAACTGTTTTTT. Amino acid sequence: CASSRQTGGLDEKLFF.